These 27 T cell receptor beta chains came from one sample sequenced in a study of control samples from healthy donors and cancer patients. Profiled with immunoSEQ multiplex PCR; TCRdb holds only in-frame clones, not every one. The sample shows roughly 81,000 clones, around 80% of them seen only once. Sequencing used PBMCs. These TCRs come from a man in his sixties with head and neck cancer.

A word on this clone: This sample includes further DNA sequences coding for the same CDR3. CDR3 in DNA: TGCGCCAGCCAGGAGGGGGTGGGTGAAAAACTGTTTTTT. Translating it yields CASQEGVGEKLFF. The chain has TRBV5-1 and TRBJ1-4, with D possibly TRBD1 on 6 matching bases. Germline V lookup: CDR1 SGHRS, CDR2 YFSETQ. Trimming took off 7 bases at V and 7 bases at J, with 14 bases between the two ends. The CDR3 is 13 residues long. Full variable domain (outside the CDR3, taken from reference TRBV5-1 and TRBJ1-4): KAGVTQTPRYLIKTRGQQVTLSCSPISGHRSVSWYQQTPGQGLQFLFEYFSETQRNKGNFPGRFSGRQFSNSRSEMNVSTLELGDSALYLCASQEGVGEKLFFGSGTQLSVL.

J is TRBJ2-7 and V is TRBV5-1; 11 nucleotides align to TRBD2. CDR1 and CDR2 (germline): SGHRS, YFSETQ. The CDR3 contains 15 residues. The V and J ends lost 3 bases and 5 bases, in that order; junction bases with no gene match: 7. CDR3 sequence (DNA): TGCGCCAGCAGCTCCGGACTAGCGGGTCTCCACGAGCAGTACTTC. Its translation is CASSSGLAGLHEQYF.

This rearrangement joins TRBV19 to TRBJ2-1; 8 bases are a match to TRBD1. Trimming cost V 6 bases and J 10 bases; bases outside gene matches: 14. Germline V CDR1 and CDR2: LNHDA, SQIVND (reference sequence). The CDR3 runs 15 residues. The CDR3 loop reads CASSTMGQAPVEQFF. As DNA, the CDR3 is TGTGCCAGTAGCACCATGGGACAGGCTCCGGTCGAGCAGTTCTTC.

This clone was observed once. This chain joins TRBV28 and TRBJ2-4; the match to TRBD1 covers 8 bases. CDR1 and CDR2 (germline): MDHEN, SYDVKM. V shed 6 bases and J 6 bases; nucleotides not matched to a gene: 7. The CDR3 has 14 amino acids. CDR3 protein: CASSPQGAINIQYF. CDR3 in DNA: TGTGCCAGCAGCCCCCAGGGGGCGATAAACATTCAGTACTTC. The variable domain in full, with the rest retrieved from reference TRBV28 and TRBJ2-4, is DVKVTQSSRYLVKRTGEKVFLECVQDMDHENMFWYRQDPGLGLRLIYFSYDVKMKEKGDIPEGYSVSREKKERFSLILESASTNQTSMYLCASSPQGAINIQYFGAGTRLSVL.

The rearrangement uses TRBV7-8 and TRBJ2-3; D not resolved. V was trimmed by 2 bases and J by 6 bases, leaving 18 bases between them. CDR1 is SGHVS and CDR2 is FQNEAQ in the germline V gene. This CDR3 contains 16 residues. DNA of the CDR3: TGTGCCAGCAGCTTACGCCCTATTTTCCTCGGGGATACGCAGTATTTT. As protein: CASSLRPIFLGDTQYF.

This chain joins TRBV25-1 and TRBJ2-5, with D hard to call. The germline CDR1 and CDR2 sequences are MGHDK and SYGVNS. Trimming removed 5 bases from V and 3 bases from J, with 7 bases in between. The CDR3 has 12 residues. CDR3 nucleotide sequence: TGTGCCAGCAGTTTTGGTAAAGAGACCCAGTACTTC. This gives the protein CASSFGKETQYF.

The chain carries TRBV19 and TRBJ1-1; 7 bases align to TRBD1. Trimming at V came to 5 bases and at J to 2 bases, leaving 17 bases not matched to a gene. CDR1 is LNHDA, CDR2 SQIVND, per germline (reference sequence). There are 18 residues in the CDR3. For the CDR3, the DNA is TGTGCCAGTAGTCCAAGGACAGGTCCCCTAGTATACAACACTGAAGCTTTCTTT. Translating it yields CASSPRTGPLVYNTEAFF.

V usage is TRBV6-5 and J usage is TRBJ2-7; D perhaps matches TRBD2 (6 bases). The CDR3 has 16 amino acids. Trimming took 0 bases from V and 0 from J, leaving 12 bases between them. Germline V gene lookup returns CDR1 MNHEY and CDR2 SVGAGI. The CDR3, as DNA: TGTGCCAGCAGTTACTCCGCTTCGGGGGTCTCCTACGAGCAGTACTTC. The encoded protein is CASSYSASGVSYEQYF.

The chain employs TRBV15 and TRBJ1-4; D is unresolved. Germline V gene lookup returns CDR1 LNHNV and CDR2 YYDKDF (reference sequence). The CDR3 length is 14 residues. Trimming removed 5 bases at V and 5 bases at J, with 12 bases between. This CDR3 is CATSDWQSNEKLFF. As DNA, the CDR3 is TGTGCCACCAGCGACTGGCAGTCAAATGAAAAACTGTTTTTT.

V usage is TRBV11-2 and J usage is TRBJ2-7; no firm D call. CDR1 SGHAT and CDR2 FQNNGV come from the germline V gene. Between the trimmed V and J ends, which lost 5 bases and 1 base, there was a span of 15 bases. CDR3 length equals 15 residues. CDR3 sequence (DNA): TGTGCCAGCAGCACTCGCACAGTGTTTTCCTACGAGCAGTACTTC. Translating it yields CASSTRTVFSYEQYF.

V is TRBV5-6 and J is TRBJ2-7, with D possibly being TRBD1 or TRBD2 (5 bases each). Trimming removed 3 bases from V and 0 bases from J, with 10 bases in between. Looked up from germline, CDR1 is SGHDT and CDR2 is YYEEEE. The CDR3 totals 14 residues. The CDR3 DNA reads TGTGCCAGCAGCTCGAGGGACGGCTCCTACGAGCAGTACTTC. Translation: CASSSRDGSYEQYF.

The V call is TRBV30, the J call TRBJ2-5, with 7 bases that match TRBD2. The CDR3 loop spans 13 amino acids. The germline CDR1 and CDR2 sequences are GTSNPN and SVGIG (reference sequence). V gave up 8 bases and J gave up 5 bases; unmatched junction bases: 11. In DNA form, the CDR3 reads TGTGCCCGGCGCGGGAGAAGAGGGGAGACCCAGTACTTC. Translation gives CARRGRRGETQYF.

This clone came up a few times. V gene TRBV19 combines with J gene TRBJ1-5; no firm D call. The germline V gene has CDR1 LNHDA and CDR2 SQIVND (reference sequence). Trimming removed 6 bases from V and 2 bases from J, with 11 bases in between. The CDR3 runs to 14 residues. This chain's CDR3 is CASRPGVRNQPQHF. The CDR3 DNA reads TGTGCCAGTAGACCCGGGGTTCGCAATCAGCCCCAGCATTTT.

On this clone: At one end, the junction sequence differs from germline, possibly due to a read error. The rearrangement joins TRBV10-3 to TRBJ2-5, with D unresolved. Germline V gene data show CDR1 as ENHRY and CDR2 as SYGVKD. The CDR3 is 13 residues long. In nucleotides, the CDR3 is TGTGCCATCAGTGATTCGACACATGAAGTTAGTGACTTC. Translated: CAISDSTHEVSDF.

This clone was detected only a few times. The chain is built from TRBV29-1 and TRBJ2-7; D uncertain. This CDR3 region has 11 residues. Germline V gene sequence: CDR1 SQVTM, CDR2 ANQGSEA. V was cut by 2 bases and J by 5 bases, with 7 bases left in between. CDR3 bases: TGCAGCGTTGAAAACCGGGACGAGCAGTACTTC. Its protein product is CSVENRDEQYF.

J is TRBJ2-5 and V is TRBV10-3, with a tentative D call TRBD1 (5 bases). CDR1 ENHRY and CDR2 SYGVKD come from the germline V gene. Trimming cost V 4 bases and J 0 bases, with 9 bases left between them. This CDR3 is 14 amino acids long. In nucleotides, the CDR3 is TGTGCCATCAGTGCAGGGAATAACCAAGAGACCCAGTACTTC. Translation gives CAISAGNNQETQYF.

The chain has TRBV4-1 and TRBJ1-5; D is unresolved. From germline, CDR1 is MGHRA and CDR2 YSYEKL. CDR3 length: 13 amino acids. Trimming shortened V by 4 bases and J by 4 bases, and 8 bases separated the two germline ends. The CDR3 reads CASSRGRNQPQHF. In DNA, the CDR3 is TGCGCCAGCAGCCGCGGCCGAAATCAGCCCCAGCATTTT.

This clone was observed many times. This rearrangement joins TRBV10-3 to TRBJ1-2; TRBD1 aligns across 8 bases. There are 15 residues in the CDR3. CDR1 ENHRY and CDR2 SYGVKD come from the germline V gene. The J segment lost 10 bases and the V segment lost 5 bases, leaving 15 bases of the junction unmatched. The CDR3 region is CAISSPPRQGFVYTF. CDR3 nucleotide sequence: TGTGCCATCAGTTCCCCGCCCCGACAGGGGTTTGTCTACACCTTC.

The chain couples TRBV5-1 to TRBJ1-4; D uncertain. Looked up from germline, CDR1 is SGHRS and CDR2 is YFSETQ. This CDR3 region has 14 residues. The ends were cut back, 1 base at V and 0 bases at J, with 4 bases in the middle. CDR3 DNA: TGCGCCAGCAGCTTGCAGTCAACTAATGAAAAACTGTTTTTT. This encodes CASSLQSTNEKLFF.

The chain joins TRBV10-3 to TRBJ2-2; the D gene is possibly TRBD1 (6 bases). V lost 6 bases and J lost 7, with 15 bases in between. CDR1 and CDR2 (germline): ENHRY, SYGVKD. The CDR3 runs to 14 residues. CDR3: CAIRPDRSGGELFF. CDR3 DNA sequence: TGTGCCATCAGACCCGACAGGTCGGGCGGGGAGCTGTTTTTT.

The chain combines TRBV5-1 with TRBJ2-1, with TRBD2 identical over 9 bases. With V trimmed by 0 bases and J by 4 bases, 2 bases remained unmatched. Germline CDR1 and CDR2: SGHRS and YFSETQ. The CDR3 consists of 15 residues. CDR3 loop: CASSLATSGYNEQFF. CDR3 sequence (DNA): TGCGCCAGCAGCTTGGCGACTAGCGGTTACAATGAGCAGTTCTTC. The full variable domain, rest sourced from reference TRBV5-1 and TRBJ2-1, is KAGVTQTPRYLIKTRGQQVTLSCSPISGHRSVSWYQQTPGQGLQFLFEYFSETQRNKGNFPGRFSGRQFSNSRSEMNVSTLELGDSALYLCASSLATSGYNEQFFGPGTRLTVL.

The chain joins TRBV12-3 or TRBV12-4 to TRBJ2-2; tentative D call: TRBD1 (5 bases). Trimming stripped 7 bases from V and 6 bases from J, with 9 bases between. CDR3 length: 12 residues. CDR3: CASTQGPGELFF. In DNA, the CDR3 is TGTGCCAGCACCCAGGGCCCCGGGGAGCTGTTTTTT.

The V call is TRBV10-3, the J call TRBJ2-1; TRBD2 agrees at 7 bases. Germline V gene lookup returns CDR1 ENHRY and CDR2 SYGVKD. With 0 bases clipped from V and 9 bases from J, the junction kept 5 bases outside the gene matches. CDR3 length equals 14 residues. The CDR3 DNA is TGTGCCATCAGTGAGTCGAGGGAGGGAAGTGAGCAGTTCTTC. It codes for CAISESREGSEQFF.

The V call is TRBV6-5, the J call TRBJ2-5; no reliable D call. The CDR3 is made up of 14 amino acids. Germline-derived CDR1 and CDR2 are MNHEY and SVGAGI. V shed 6 bases and J shed 4 bases, with 15 bases lying between them. The CDR3 region is CASRPPGPGETQYF. The CDR3 coding sequence is TGTGCCAGCAGACCCCCCGGACCCGGAGAGACCCAGTACTTC.

The chain couples TRBV7-9 to TRBJ1-1; TRBD1 matches 10 bases. Trimming took 8 bases from V and 4 from J; bases not matched to a gene: 16. The CDR3 runs 17 residues. The germline V gene encodes CDR1 SEHNR and CDR2 FQNEAQ (reference sequence). CDR3 loop: CASRELVGQGFGTEAFF. The DNA of the CDR3 is TGTGCCAGCCGAGAACTAGTGGGACAGGGGTTCGGCACTGAAGCTTTCTTT.

The chain employs TRBV3-1 (or the pseudogene TRBV3-2) and TRBJ2-1; the match to TRBD2 covers 10 bases. V shed 4 bases, J shed 10 bases, and the junction held 7 bases outside the gene matches. Germline-derived CDR1 and CDR2 are LGHDT and YNNKEL (reference sequence). The CDR3 sequence is 14 residues long. The CDR3 region is CASSLSRAGGEQFF. The CDR3 coding sequence is TGTGCCAGCAGCCTTTCGCGAGCGGGAGGGGAGCAGTTCTTC.

The rearrangement links TRBV5-1 to TRBJ2-2, with 9 bases lining up with TRBD2. Germline CDR1 and CDR2: SGHRS and YFSETQ. The CDR3 totals 15 residues. The trim removed 7 bases at V and 4 bases at J, leaving 8 bases unmatched. The CDR3 is CASHLAGVITGELFF. The CDR3 DNA reads as TGCGCCAGCCACTTAGCGGGAGTGATCACCGGGGAGCTGTTTTTT.